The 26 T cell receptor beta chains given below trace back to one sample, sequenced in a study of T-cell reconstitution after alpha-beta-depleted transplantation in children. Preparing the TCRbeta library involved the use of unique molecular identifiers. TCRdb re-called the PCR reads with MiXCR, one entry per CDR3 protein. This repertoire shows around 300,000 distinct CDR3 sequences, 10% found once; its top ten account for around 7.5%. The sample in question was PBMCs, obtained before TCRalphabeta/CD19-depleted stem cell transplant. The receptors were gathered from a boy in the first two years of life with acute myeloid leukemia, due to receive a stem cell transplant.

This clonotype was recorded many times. The CDR3 is CASSYVRSTHEQYF. The CDR3 coding sequence is TGTGCCAGCAGCTACGTAAGGAGCACCCACGAGCAGTACTTC. The J gene is TRBJ2-7, the V gene TRBV7-9, with D unclear. The CDR3 length is 14 residues. V was shortened by 4 bases and J by 5 bases, with 15 bases between the two germline ends. CDR1 and CDR2 (germline): SEHNR, FQNEAQ (reference sequence).

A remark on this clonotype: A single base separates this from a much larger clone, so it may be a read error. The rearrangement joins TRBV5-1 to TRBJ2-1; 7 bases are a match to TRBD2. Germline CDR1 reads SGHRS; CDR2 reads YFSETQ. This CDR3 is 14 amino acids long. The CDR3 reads CASSLVAGENDQFF. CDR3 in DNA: TGCGCCAGCAGCTTGGTGGCGGGAGAAAATGACCAGTTCTTC.

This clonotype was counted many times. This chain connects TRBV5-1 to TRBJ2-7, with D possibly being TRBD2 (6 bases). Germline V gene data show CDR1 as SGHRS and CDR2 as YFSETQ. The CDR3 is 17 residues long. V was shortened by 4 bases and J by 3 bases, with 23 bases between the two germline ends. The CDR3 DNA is TGCGCCAGCAGCCCTAGGACCGCAGGACTACTACACTACGAGCAGTACTTC. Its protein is CASSPRTAGLLHYEQYF.

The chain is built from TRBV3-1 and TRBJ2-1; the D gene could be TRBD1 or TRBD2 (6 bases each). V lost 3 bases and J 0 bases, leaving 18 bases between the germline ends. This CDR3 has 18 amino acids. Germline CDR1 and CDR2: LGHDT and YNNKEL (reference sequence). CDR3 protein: CASSQYGGRGRSYNEQFF. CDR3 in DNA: TGTGCCAGCAGCCAGTACGGGGGCCGGGGACGCTCCTACAATGAGCAGTTCTTC.

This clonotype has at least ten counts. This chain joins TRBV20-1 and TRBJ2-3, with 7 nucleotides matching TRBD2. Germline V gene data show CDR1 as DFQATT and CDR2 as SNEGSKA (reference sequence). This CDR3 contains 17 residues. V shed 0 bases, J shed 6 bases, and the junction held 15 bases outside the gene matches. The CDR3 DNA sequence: TGCAGTGCTAGAGAACATGGGGGGAGGGCCTCCTCGGATACGCAGTATTTT. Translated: CSAREHGGRASSDTQYF.

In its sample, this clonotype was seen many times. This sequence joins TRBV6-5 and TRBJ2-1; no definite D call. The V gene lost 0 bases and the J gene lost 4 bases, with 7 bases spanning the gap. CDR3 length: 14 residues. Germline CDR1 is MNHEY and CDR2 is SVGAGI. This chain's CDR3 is CASSYSIRYNEQFF. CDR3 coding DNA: TGTGCCAGCAGTTACTCGATTCGTTACAATGAGCAGTTCTTC.

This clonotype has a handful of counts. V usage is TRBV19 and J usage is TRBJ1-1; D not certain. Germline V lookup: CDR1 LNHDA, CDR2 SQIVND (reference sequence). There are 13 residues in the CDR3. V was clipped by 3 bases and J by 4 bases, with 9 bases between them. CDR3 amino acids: CASSMGGGTEAFF. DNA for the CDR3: TGTGCCAGTAGTATGGGAGGCGGCACTGAAGCTTTCTTT.

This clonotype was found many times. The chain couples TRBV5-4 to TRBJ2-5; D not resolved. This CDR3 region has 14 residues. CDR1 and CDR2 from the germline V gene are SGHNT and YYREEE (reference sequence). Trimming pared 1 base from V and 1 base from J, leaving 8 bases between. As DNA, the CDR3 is TGTGCCAGCAGCTTGTATCTGATCCAAGAGACCCAGTACTTC. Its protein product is CASSLYLIQETQYF.

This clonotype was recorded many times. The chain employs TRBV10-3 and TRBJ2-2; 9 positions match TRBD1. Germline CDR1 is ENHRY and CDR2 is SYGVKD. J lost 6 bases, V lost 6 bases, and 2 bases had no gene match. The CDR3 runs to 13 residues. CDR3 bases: TGTGCCATCAGGCGGACAGGGGCCGGGGAGCTGTTTTTT. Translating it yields CAIRRTGAGELFF.

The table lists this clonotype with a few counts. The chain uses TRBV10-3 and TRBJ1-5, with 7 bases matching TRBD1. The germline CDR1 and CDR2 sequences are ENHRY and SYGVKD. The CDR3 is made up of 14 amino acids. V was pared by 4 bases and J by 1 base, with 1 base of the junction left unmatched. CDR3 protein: CAISAQGSNQPQHF. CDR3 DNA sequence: TGTGCCATCAGTGCACAGGGGAGCAATCAGCCCCAGCATTTT.

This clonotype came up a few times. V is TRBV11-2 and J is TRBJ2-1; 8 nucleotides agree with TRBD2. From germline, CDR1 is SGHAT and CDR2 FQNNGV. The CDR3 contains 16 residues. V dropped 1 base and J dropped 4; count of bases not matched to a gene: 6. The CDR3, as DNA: TGTGCCAGCAGCTTAGCGGGGGGGAGAATATACAATGAGCAGTTCTTC. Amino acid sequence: CASSLAGGRIYNEQFF.

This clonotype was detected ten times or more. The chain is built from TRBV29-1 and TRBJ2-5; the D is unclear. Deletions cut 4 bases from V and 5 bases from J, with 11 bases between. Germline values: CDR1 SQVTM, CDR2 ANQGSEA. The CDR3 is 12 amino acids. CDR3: CSVGILVETQYF. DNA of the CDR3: TGCAGCGTTGGTATCCTAGTGGAGACCCAGTACTTC. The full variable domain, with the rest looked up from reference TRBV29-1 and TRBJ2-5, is SAVISQKPSRDICQRGTSLTIQCQVDSQVTMMFWYRQQPGQSLTLIATANQGSEATYESGFVIDKFPISRPNLTFSTLTVSNMSPEDSSIYLCSVGILVETQYFGPGTRLLVL.

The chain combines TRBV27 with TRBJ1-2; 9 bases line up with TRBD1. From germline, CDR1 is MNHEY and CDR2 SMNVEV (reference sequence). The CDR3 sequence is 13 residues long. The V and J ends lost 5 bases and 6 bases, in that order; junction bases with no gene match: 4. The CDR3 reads CASSMGQGDGYTF. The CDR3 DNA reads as TGTGCCAGCAGTATGGGACAGGGAGATGGCTACACCTTC.

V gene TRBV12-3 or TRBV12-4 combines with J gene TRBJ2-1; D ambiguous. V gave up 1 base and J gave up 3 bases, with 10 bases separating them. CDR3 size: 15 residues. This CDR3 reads CASSLDGLNYNEQFF. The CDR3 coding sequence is TGTGCCAGCAGTTTAGATGGGCTAAACTACAATGAGCAGTTCTTC.

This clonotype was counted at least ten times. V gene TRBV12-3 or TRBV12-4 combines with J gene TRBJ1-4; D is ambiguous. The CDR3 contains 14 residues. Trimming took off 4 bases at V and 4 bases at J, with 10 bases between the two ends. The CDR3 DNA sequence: TGTGCCAGCAGTTCCTTGAGCGGTAATGAAAAACTGTTTTTT. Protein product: CASSSLSGNEKLFF.

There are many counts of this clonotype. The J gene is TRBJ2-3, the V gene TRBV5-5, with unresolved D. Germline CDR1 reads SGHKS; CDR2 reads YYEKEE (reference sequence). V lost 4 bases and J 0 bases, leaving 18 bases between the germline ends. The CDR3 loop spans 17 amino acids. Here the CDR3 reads CASSAYGTGLSTDTQYF. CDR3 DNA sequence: TGTGCCAGCAGCGCCTACGGCACTGGGCTTAGCACAGATACGCAGTATTTT.

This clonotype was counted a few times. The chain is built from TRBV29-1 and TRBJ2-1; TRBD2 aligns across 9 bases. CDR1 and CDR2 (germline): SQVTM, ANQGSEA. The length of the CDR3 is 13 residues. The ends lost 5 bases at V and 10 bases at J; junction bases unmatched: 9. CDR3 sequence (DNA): TGCAGCGTTCGGGCTAGCGGGACCGGCGAGCAGTTCTTC. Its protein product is CSVRASGTGEQFF.

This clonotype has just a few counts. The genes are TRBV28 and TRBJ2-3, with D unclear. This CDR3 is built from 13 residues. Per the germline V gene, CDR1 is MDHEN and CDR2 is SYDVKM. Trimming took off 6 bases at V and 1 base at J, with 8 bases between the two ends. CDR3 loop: CASRRTRTDTQYF. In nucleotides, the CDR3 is TGTGCCAGCAGAAGGACGCGCACAGATACGCAGTATTTT.

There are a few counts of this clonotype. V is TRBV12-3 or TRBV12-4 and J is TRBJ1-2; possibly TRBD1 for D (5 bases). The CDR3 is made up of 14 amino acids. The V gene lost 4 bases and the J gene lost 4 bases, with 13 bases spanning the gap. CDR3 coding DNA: TGTGCCAGCAGTTGGAATGTTGGGGGCTATGGCTACACCTTC. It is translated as CASSWNVGGYGYTF.

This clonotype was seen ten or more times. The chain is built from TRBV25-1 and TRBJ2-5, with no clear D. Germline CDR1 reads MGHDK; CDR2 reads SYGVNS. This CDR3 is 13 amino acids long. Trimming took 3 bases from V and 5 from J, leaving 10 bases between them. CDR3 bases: TGTGCCAGCAGTGAGGCCGGGTGGGAGACCCAGTACTTC. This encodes CASSEAGWETQYF.

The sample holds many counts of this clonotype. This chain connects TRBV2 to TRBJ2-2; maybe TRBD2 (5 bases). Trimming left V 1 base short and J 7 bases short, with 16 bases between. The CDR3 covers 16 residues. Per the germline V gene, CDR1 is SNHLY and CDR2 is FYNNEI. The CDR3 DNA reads TGTGCCAGCAGTGAAGGAGCTACGGGATGGGGCGGGGAGCTGTTTTTT. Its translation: CASSEGATGWGGELFF.

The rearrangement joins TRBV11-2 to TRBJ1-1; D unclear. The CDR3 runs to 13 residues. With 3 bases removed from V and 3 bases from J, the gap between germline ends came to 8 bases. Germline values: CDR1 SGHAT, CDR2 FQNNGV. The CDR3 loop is CASSLSPDTEAFF. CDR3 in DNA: TGTGCCAGCAGCTTGTCGCCGGACACTGAAGCTTTCTTT.

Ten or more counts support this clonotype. The CDR3: CASSYESDRGRDETQYF. Here the CDR3 DNA reads TGTGCCAGCAGTTACGAAAGCGACAGGGGGCGAGACGAGACCCAGTACTTC. The V and J genes are TRBV6-5 and TRBJ2-5, with 10 bases aligning to TRBD1. Germline V gene data show CDR1 as MNHEY and CDR2 as SVGAGI. This CDR3 comprises 17 residues. The junction had 11 bases not matched to a gene; V was cut back by 2 bases and J by 5 bases.

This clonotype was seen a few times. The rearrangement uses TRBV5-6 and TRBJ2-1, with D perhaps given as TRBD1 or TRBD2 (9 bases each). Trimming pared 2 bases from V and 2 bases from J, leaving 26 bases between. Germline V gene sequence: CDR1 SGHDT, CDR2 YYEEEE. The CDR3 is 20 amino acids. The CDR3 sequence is CASSFGTGWGAGGPYNEQFF. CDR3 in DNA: TGTGCCAGCAGCTTCGGGACAGGGTGGGGAGCGGGAGGACCCTACAATGAGCAGTTCTTC.

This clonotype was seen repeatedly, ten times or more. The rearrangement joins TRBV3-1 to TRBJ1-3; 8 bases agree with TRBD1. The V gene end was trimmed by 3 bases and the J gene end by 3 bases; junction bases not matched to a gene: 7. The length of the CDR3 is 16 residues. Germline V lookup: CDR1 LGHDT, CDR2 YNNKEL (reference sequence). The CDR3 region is CASSHSDRGFGNTIYF. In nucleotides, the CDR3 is TGTGCCAGCAGCCATTCCGACAGGGGCTTTGGAAACACCATATATTTT.

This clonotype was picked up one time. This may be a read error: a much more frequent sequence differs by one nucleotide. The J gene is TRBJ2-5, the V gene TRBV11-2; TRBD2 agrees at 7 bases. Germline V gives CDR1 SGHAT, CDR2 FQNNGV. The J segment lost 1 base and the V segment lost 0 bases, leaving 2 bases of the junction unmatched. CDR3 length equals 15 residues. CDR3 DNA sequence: TGTGCCAGCAGCTTAGATAGCGGGTTCCAAGAGACCCAGTACTTC. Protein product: CASSLDSGFQETQYF.